The following is a T cell receptor (beta chain) sequence with its context. This specimen comes from a study of blood T cell repertoires in COVID-19. Profiling relied on immunoSEQ multiplex PCR, and the TCRdb table lists in-frame clones only, not all of them. This table holds about 220,000 clones, 84% found once. The CDR3 has 14 amino acids. Germline V lookup: CDR1 MNHEY, CDR2 SVGAGI. V shed 7 bases and J 2 bases; nucleotides not matched to a gene: 6. The V gene is TRBV6-5, the J gene TRBJ1-1; 8 bases are shared with TRBD1. Sequencing was done on a sample of peripheral blood. This TCR was sampled from a man aged 50-59 years with active or convalescent COVID-19. CDR3 in DNA: TGTGCCAGCACATTGGACAGGGCAAACACTGAAGCTTTCTTT. Its translation is CASTLDRANTEAFF.